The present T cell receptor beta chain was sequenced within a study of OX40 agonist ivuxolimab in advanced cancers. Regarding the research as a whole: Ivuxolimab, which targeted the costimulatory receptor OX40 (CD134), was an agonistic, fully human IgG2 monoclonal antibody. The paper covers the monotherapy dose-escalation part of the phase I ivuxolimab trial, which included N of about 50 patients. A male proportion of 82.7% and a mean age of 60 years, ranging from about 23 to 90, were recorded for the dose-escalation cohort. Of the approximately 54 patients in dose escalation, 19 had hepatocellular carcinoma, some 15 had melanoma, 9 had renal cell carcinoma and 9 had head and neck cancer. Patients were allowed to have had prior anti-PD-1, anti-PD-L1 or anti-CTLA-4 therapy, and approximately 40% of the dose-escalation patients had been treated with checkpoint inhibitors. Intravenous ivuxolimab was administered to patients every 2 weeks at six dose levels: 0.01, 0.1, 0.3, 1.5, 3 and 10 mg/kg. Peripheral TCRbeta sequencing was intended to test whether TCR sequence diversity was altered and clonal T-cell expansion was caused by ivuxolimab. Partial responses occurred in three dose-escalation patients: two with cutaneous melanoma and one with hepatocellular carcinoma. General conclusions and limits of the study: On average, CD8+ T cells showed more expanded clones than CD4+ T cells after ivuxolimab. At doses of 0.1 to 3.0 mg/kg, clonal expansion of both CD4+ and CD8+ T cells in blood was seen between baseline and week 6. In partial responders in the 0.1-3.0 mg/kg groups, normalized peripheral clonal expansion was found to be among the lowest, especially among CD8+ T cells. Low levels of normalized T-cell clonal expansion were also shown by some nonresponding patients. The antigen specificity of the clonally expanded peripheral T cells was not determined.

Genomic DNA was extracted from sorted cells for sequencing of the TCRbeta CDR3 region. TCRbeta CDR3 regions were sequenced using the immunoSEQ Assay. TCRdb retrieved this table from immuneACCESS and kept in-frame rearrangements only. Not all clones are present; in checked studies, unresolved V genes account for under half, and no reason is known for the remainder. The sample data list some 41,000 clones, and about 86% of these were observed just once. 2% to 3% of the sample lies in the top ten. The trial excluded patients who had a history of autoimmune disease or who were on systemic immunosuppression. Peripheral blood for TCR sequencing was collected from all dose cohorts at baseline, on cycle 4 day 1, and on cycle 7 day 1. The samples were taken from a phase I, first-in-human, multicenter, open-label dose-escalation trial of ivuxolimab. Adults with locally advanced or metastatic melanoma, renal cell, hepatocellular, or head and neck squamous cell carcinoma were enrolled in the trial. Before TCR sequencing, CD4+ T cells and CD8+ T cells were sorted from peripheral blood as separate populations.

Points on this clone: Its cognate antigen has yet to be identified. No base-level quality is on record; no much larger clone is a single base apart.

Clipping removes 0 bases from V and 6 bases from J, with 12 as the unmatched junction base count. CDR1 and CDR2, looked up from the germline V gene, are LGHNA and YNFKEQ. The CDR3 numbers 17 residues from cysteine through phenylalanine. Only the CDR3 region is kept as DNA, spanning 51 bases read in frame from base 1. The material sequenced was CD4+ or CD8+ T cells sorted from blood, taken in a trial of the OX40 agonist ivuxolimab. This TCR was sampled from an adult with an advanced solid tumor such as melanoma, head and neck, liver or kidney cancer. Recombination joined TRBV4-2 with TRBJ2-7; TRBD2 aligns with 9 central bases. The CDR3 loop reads CASSQEVKAGGPGEQYF. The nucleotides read TGTGCCAGCAGCCAAGAGGTCAAGGCGGGGGGGCCGGGCGAGCAGTACTTC.